The 7 T cell receptor beta chains listed next were all sequenced from one sample in a study of shared clonotypes between healthy human individuals. Sequencing used immunoSEQ multiplex PCR; TCRdb keeps in-frame clones, though not all of them. The profile shows about 700,000 clones, approximately 74% of them singletons. Sequenced sample: memory CD4+ T cells sorted from blood. Subset described: CD45RA-negative fraction. Receptors were obtained from a woman aged 30 to 39 in good health.

About this clone itself: Distinct nucleotide sequences in the sample also encode this CDR3. The V call is TRBV7-9, the J call TRBJ2-1; D gene uncertain. The V and J ends lost 5 bases and 10 bases respectively, with 9 bases between them. CDR1 SEHNR and CDR2 FQNEAQ come from the germline V gene (reference sequence). The CDR3 spans 11 residues. This chain's CDR3 is CASSPGGEQFF. CDR3 nucleotides: TGTGCCAGCAGCCCGGGTGGGGAGCAGTTCTTC.

The rearrangement joins TRBV7-8 to TRBJ1-2; D unclear. Trimming shortened V by 1 base and J by 4 bases, and 10 bases separated the two germline ends. Germline V lookup: CDR1 SGHVS, CDR2 FQNEAQ. The CDR3 covers 14 residues. The DNA of the CDR3 is TGTGCCAGCAGCTTAGTGGAGGGATCCTATGGCTACACCTTC. The encoded protein is CASSLVEGSYGYTF.

This clone turned up a few times. The chain carries TRBV27 and TRBJ1-2; 10 bases fit TRBD1. V lost 3 bases to trimming and J lost 4 bases; unmatched junction nucleotides: 5. This CDR3 region has 15 residues. CDR1 and CDR2 (germline): MNHEY, SMNVEV (reference sequence). For the CDR3, the DNA is TGTGCCAGCAGTTTTCTGACAGGGGGCTCCTATGGCTACACCTTC. Translation: CASSFLTGGSYGYTF.

The gene calls are TRBV7-8 and TRBJ2-7, with a weak D call TRBD1 (6 bases). The germline V and J ends were trimmed by 6 bases and 6 bases, with 21 bases remaining between them. In germline, CDR1 is SGHVS, CDR2 FQNEAQ. The CDR3 has 15 amino acids. CDR3 residues: CASRKGRGPDVEQYF. CDR3 DNA: TGTGCCAGCAGGAAGGGCAGGGGTCCTGATGTCGAGCAGTACTTC.

The chain employs TRBV28 and TRBJ2-4; a weak D match, TRBD1 (6 bases). CDR3 length equals 13 residues. Germline lookup yields CDR1 MDHEN and CDR2 SYDVKM. V lost 4 bases to trimming and J lost 13 bases, with 17 bases between them. The CDR3 reads CASSWARTAAQYF. CDR3 bases: TGTGCCAGCAGTTGGGCCCGGACAGCGGCCCAGTACTTC.

V and J are TRBV29-1 and TRBJ2-7; 9 bases fit TRBD2. CDR1 is SQVTM and CDR2 is ANQGSEA in the germline V gene. The CDR3 has 16 amino acids. The ends lost 4 bases at V and 7 bases at J; junction bases unmatched: 17. The CDR3 DNA reads TGCAGCGTTGGAAATAGCGGGAGAAGGGGCCGATGGGAGCAGTACTTC. It translates to CSVGNSGRRGRWEQYF.

This clone occurred a few times. The chain couples TRBV7-9 to TRBJ2-4, with a tentative D call TRBD2 (7 bases). The germline V gene encodes CDR1 SEHNR and CDR2 FQNEAQ (reference sequence). The CDR3 loop spans 15 amino acids. V was trimmed by 5 bases and J by 9 bases, leaving 20 bases between them. The CDR3, as DNA: TGTGCCAGCAGCGGTTACGGGGAGGGAGGGGGCATTCAGTACTTC. Translating it yields CASSGYGEGGGIQYF.